The next 17 T cell receptor beta chains were all read from a single sample in a study of metastatic and nonmetastatic thyroid tumors. TCRdb re-clonotyped the PCR reads through MiXCR. The sample has approximately 24,000 clones; 14% to 15% are singletons. All patients were untreated before thyroid surgery. Sequencing input: blood. Every receptor here comes from a female donor with papillary thyroid cancer or a benign thyroid nodule (not recorded which). Some clones in this sample may be carry-over from other donors' samples.

This clone was seen at least ten times. The chain uses TRBV2 and TRBJ1-2; D perhaps matches TRBD1 (5 bases). This CDR3 has 16 amino acids. Trimming removed 6 bases from V and 4 bases from J, with 21 bases in between. Germline CDR1 SNHLY, CDR2 FYNNEI. The CDR3 nucleotides are TGTGCCAGCAGGGGAACCGGACAACCCCTGAGCTATGGCTACACCTTC. Residues: CASRGTGQPLSYGYTF.

There are many counts of this clone. Other nucleotide sequences from this sample produce the same CDR3. The chain couples TRBV20-1 to TRBJ1-1; D possibly corresponds to TRBD1 (5 bases). V gave up 0 bases and J gave up 6 bases, with 14 bases separating them. CDR1 DFQATT and CDR2 SNEGSKA come from the germline V gene (reference sequence). The CDR3 has 14 amino acids. CDR3 in DNA: TGCAGTGCTAGAGATCCCCAAGGGGTCCCTGAAGCTTTCTTT. Translation: CSARDPQGVPEAFF.

This clone was recorded many times. This chain links TRBV7-3 with TRBJ1-5; a possible D gene is TRBD1 (5 bases). Germline V gene data show CDR1 as SGHTA and CDR2 as FQGTGA. V lost 5 bases and J lost 3, with 32 bases in between. This CDR3 spans 21 amino acids. DNA of the CDR3: TGTGCCAGCAGCCCCGTTACCTCCTACGGCCGGGACGGGTTATACAATCAGCCCCAGCATTTT. The encoded protein is CASSPVTSYGRDGLYNQPQHF.

This clone was observed at least ten times. This CDR3 is also generated by other DNA sequences in the sample. This chain links TRBV19 with TRBJ2-2; TRBD2 matches 11 bases. The V and J ends lost 4 bases and 4 bases, in that order; junction bases with no gene match: 11. The CDR3 contains 18 residues. Germline loops: CDR1 LNHDA, CDR2 SQIVND (reference sequence). The CDR3 sequence: CASSKALAGGLGTGELFF. The CDR3 DNA follows: TGTGCCAGTAGTAAAGCCTTAGCGGGAGGGCTTGGCACCGGGGAGCTGTTTTTT.

The V and J genes are TRBV20-1 and TRBJ2-2, with D possibly called TRBD1 or TRBD2 (6 bases each). This CDR3 is built from 17 residues. Germline values: CDR1 DFQATT, CDR2 SNEGSKA (reference sequence). V lost 0 bases to trimming and J lost 4 bases, with 18 bases between them. The CDR3 loop reads CSARDPGTGAVTGELFF. As DNA, the CDR3 is TGCAGTGCTAGAGATCCGGGAACGGGGGCGGTCACCGGGGAGCTGTTTTTT.

This clone is judged medium-sized. The chain couples TRBV27 to TRBJ1-6, with D possibly TRBD1 on 5 matching bases. CDR3 length: 16 amino acids. The germline CDR1 and CDR2 sequences are MNHEY and SMNVEV (reference sequence). Between the trimmed V and J ends, which lost 6 bases and 3 bases, there was a span of 15 bases. The CDR3, as DNA: TGTGCCAGCAGCCCAAATGAGGGGTACTATAATTCACCCCTCCACTTT. It translates to CASSPNEGYYNSPLHF.

There are many counts of this clone. The V call is TRBV28, the J call TRBJ1-5, with D tentatively TRBD1 (5 bases). The CDR3 length is 15 residues. CDR1 and CDR2 from the germline V gene are MDHEN and SYDVKM. With 4 bases removed from V and 5 bases from J, the gap between germline ends came to 15 bases. The CDR3 nucleotides are TGTGCCAGCAGTTCCCTAGGGACCGGGCATCAGCCCCAGCATTTT. Its translation is CASSSLGTGHQPQHF.

This clone was counted ten times or more. The junction shows a germline mismatch at one end, possibly a read error. The V call is TRBV7-7, the J call TRBJ2-3; D is undetermined. Germline CDR1 reads SSHAT; CDR2 reads FNYEAQ (reference sequence). The CDR3 runs 13 residues. DNA for the CDR3: TGTGCTAGCAGCTTCGACCTGGCAGATACGCAGTATTTT. Protein product: CASSFDLADTQYF.

With regard to this clone: This specimen includes other DNA sequences encoding the same CDR3. This chain joins TRBV10-3 and TRBJ1-2; D is unclear. V lost 2 bases, J lost 9 bases, and 16 bases lay in between. In germline, CDR1 is ENHRY, CDR2 SYGVKD. This CDR3 region has 14 residues. CDR3 protein: CAISEPYKAWCYTF. In DNA, the CDR3 is TGTGCCATCAGTGAGCCTTACAAGGCGTGGTGCTACACCTTC.

This clone was detected ten times or more. V usage is TRBV24-1 and J usage is TRBJ1-5; perhaps TRBD1 as D (5 bases). There are 15 residues in the CDR3. The germline V gene has CDR1 KGHDR and CDR2 SFDVKD. The V end lost 9 bases, the J end lost 1 base, and 15 bases lay between the germline ends. CDR3 loop: CATAGGGVSNQPQHF. The CDR3 nucleotides are TGTGCCACCGCTGGAGGAGGGGTGAGCAATCAGCCCCAGCATTTT.

This clone was counted between two and nine times. CDR3 bases: TGCAGTGCTAGATATCGACACCTTATCACAGATACGCAGTATTTT. It translates to CSARYRHLITDTQYF. The chain combines TRBV20-1 with TRBJ2-3, with no clear D. With 2 bases removed from V and 2 bases from J, the gap between germline ends came to 14 bases. The CDR3 runs to 15 residues. From germline, CDR1 is DFQATT and CDR2 SNEGSKA (reference sequence).

CDR3 nucleotides: TGTGCCAGAAGGAGACAAAACCGGGAGCAGTACTTC. Amino acid sequence: CARRRQNREQYF. This chain connects TRBV28 to TRBJ2-7; D gene ambiguous. The CDR3 covers 12 residues. Trimming cost V 9 bases and J 7 bases, with 16 bases left between them. Germline assignment: CDR1 MDHEN and CDR2 SYDVKM. Full variable domain (rest looked up from reference TRBV28 and TRBJ2-7): DVKVTQSSRYLVKRTGEKVFLECVQDMDHENMFWYRQDPGLGLRLIYFSYDVKMKEKGDIPEGYSVSREKKERFSLILESASTNQTSMYLCARRRQNREQYFGPGTRLTVT.

This clone has a count of ten or more. The J gene is TRBJ2-1, the V gene TRBV18; TRBD2 matches 10 bases. The CDR3 loop spans 14 amino acids. After removal of 5 bases from V and 7 bases from J, the junction contained 5 bases not matched to a gene. Germline CDR1 and CDR2: KGHSH and LQKENI. Here the CDR3 reads CASSKREGPNEQFF. CDR3 coding DNA: TGTGCCAGCTCAAAGCGGGAGGGCCCGAATGAGCAGTTCTTC.

This clone appeared many times. This chain links TRBV7-9 with TRBJ1-3; TRBD1 might be the D (5 bases). The CDR3 extends over 14 amino acids. V was shortened by 4 bases and J by 0 bases, with 7 bases between the two germline ends. CDR1 SEHNR and CDR2 FQNEAQ come from the germline V gene (reference sequence). In nucleotides, the CDR3 is TGTGCCAGCAGCTGGACACTCTCTGGAAACACCATATATTTT. Residues: CASSWTLSGNTIYF.

This clone appeared once. The rearrangement uses TRBV19 and TRBJ1-1; D gene uncertain. CDR1 LNHDA and CDR2 SQIVND come from the germline V gene (reference sequence). The CDR3 is 16 amino acids. The germline V and J ends were trimmed by 3 bases and 1 base, with 15 bases remaining between them. In DNA form, the CDR3 reads TGTGCCAGTAGTATCGTCGAGTGGGCAGGGAACACTGAAGCTTTCTTT. Protein sequence: CASSIVEWAGNTEAFF.

This clone has only a few counts. This may come from a read error, since a much larger clone is one base off. The rearrangement uses TRBV7-6 and TRBJ2-2, with no clear D. This CDR3 contains 12 residues. Germline loops: CDR1 SGHVS, CDR2 FNYEAQ. CDR3 coding DNA: TGTGACAGCAGCTTAAATCCCGGGGAGCTGTTTTTT. It yields the protein CDSSLNPGELFF.

This clone was recorded at least ten times. The chain joins TRBV6-1 to TRBJ1-4, with D unclear. With 6 bases removed from V and 8 bases from J, the gap between germline ends came to 7 bases. CDR1 and CDR2 (germline): MNHNS, SASEGT. There are 11 residues in the CDR3. The CDR3 coding sequence is TGTGCCAGCAGGGCCGGGGAAAAACTGTTTTTT. Residues: CASRAGEKLFF.